What follows is one TCR beta chain and its context. Its specificity is not known. Amplification used 60 Vbeta primers and 13 Jbeta primers. Data came from immunoSEQ multiplex PCR; TCRdb stores just in-frame clones and leaves some out. The sample records over 75,000 clones, roughly 80% being singletons. This entry is derived from a study of cytomegalovirus exposure and HLA in healthy donors. Points from the study as a whole: Roughly uniform sequencing depth across donors was assumed, possibly incorrectly. Prior analysis indicated that the majority of TCR beta V segments exhibited productivity approximately 87% or approximately 30% of the time. Among TCR beta chains of equal frequency, HLA-associated ones were more clonally expanded in a later analysis. TCR beta V- and J-gene trimming was later associated with a missense DCLRE1C variant.

Germline V gene data show CDR1 as MDHEN and CDR2 as SYDVKM. The V and J ends lost 1 base and 5 bases respectively, with 12 bases between them. The length of the CDR3 is 15 residues. The sequence derives from a woman in her forties or fifties in good health and CMV-seronegative. The sequenced sample consisted of PBMCs. This chain uses TRBV28 with TRBJ2-1; weak D call: TRBD2 (6 bases). The CDR3 protein is CASSLSPGVNNEQFF. The CDR3 DNA follows: TGTGCCAGCAGTTTATCTCCGGGAGTGAACAATGAGCAGTTCTTC. Full variable domain (rest looked up from reference TRBV28 and TRBJ2-1): DVKVTQSSRYLVKRTGEKVFLECVQDMDHENMFWYRQDPGLGLRLIYFSYDVKMKEKGDIPEGYSVSREKKERFSLILESASTNQTSMYLCASSLSPGVNNEQFFGPGTRLTVL.